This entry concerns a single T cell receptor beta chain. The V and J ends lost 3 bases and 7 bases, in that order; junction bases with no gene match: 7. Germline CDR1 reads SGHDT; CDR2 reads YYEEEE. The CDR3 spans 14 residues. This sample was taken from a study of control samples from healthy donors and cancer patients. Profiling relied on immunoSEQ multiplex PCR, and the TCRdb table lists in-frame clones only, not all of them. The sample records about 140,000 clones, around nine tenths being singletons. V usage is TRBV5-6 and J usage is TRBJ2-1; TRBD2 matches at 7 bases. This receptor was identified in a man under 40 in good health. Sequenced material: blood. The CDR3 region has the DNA TGTGCCAGCAGCTCGAATTTGGGAGGGAATGAGCAGTTCTTC. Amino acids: CASSSNLGGNEQFF.